These 17 T cell receptor beta chains were sequenced from one sample in a study of T cells in Graves' hyperthyroidism and ophthalmopathy. Template material for amplifying TCR beta CDR3 regions consisted of RNA transcripts. The TCR CDR3 was amplified in a first-round RT-PCR using the HTBI primer set. TCRdb itself ran the multiplex PCR reads through MiXCR, one entry per CDR3 protein. The sample carries a few hundred thousand distinct CDR3 sequences, 15% recorded once. Sequencing used blood. Every receptor here comes from a woman aged 30 to 39 with Graves' hyperthyroidism.

The rearrangement uses TRBV29-1 and TRBJ2-5; TRBD2 might be the D (5 bases). Per the germline V gene, CDR1 is SQVTM and CDR2 is ANQGSEA. This CDR3 has 12 amino acids. V lost 7 bases to trimming and J lost 5 bases, with 14 bases between them. The CDR3 is CSAERGGETQYF. In DNA form, the CDR3 reads TGCAGCGCCGAGCGTGGCGGGGAGACCCAGTACTTC.

This clonotype was observed many times. The genes are TRBV12-3 or TRBV12-4 and TRBJ2-1, with 7 bases that match TRBD2. With V trimmed by 5 bases and J by 2 bases, 0 bases remained unmatched. This CDR3 has 13 residues. The CDR3, as DNA: TGTGCCAGCAGTGCGGGGGCCTACAATGAGCAGTTCTTC. This translates into CASSAGAYNEQFF.

Ten or more counts support this clonotype. The V and J genes are TRBV2 and TRBJ2-3; no clear D. This CDR3 spans 13 amino acids. The germline CDR1 and CDR2 sequences are SNHLY and FYNNEI. The V end lost 4 bases, the J end lost 6 bases, and 11 bases lay between the germline ends. CDR3 protein: CASSVVGMDTQYF. The CDR3 DNA sequence: TGTGCCAGCAGTGTTGTAGGGATGGATACGCAGTATTTT.

This chain connects TRBV29-1 to TRBJ2-7; TRBD1 or TRBD2 may be the D gene (7 bases each). This CDR3 spans 15 amino acids. The ends were cut back, 2 bases at V and 6 bases at J, with 20 bases in the middle. Per the germline V gene, CDR1 is SQVTM and CDR2 is ANQGSEA. The CDR3 loop reads CSVESWEGALPEQYF. For the CDR3, the DNA is TGCAGCGTTGAAAGTTGGGAGGGGGCGCTACCCGAGCAGTACTTC.

Ten or more counts support this clonotype. The rearrangement joins TRBV18 to TRBJ1-5, with D perhaps TRBD1 (5 bases). This CDR3 spans 13 amino acids. V lost 2 bases, J lost 9 bases, and 11 bases lay in between. Germline V lookup: CDR1 KGHSH, CDR2 LQKENI. The CDR3 sequence is CASSPEGSGPQHF. The CDR3 nucleotides read TGTGCCAGCTCACCAGAGGGGAGCGGGCCCCAGCATTTT.

This clonotype has more than one count but fewer than ten. The chain couples TRBV19 to TRBJ2-2; 8 bases match TRBD2. The CDR3 has 16 amino acids. V trimming: 5 bases; J trimming: 1 base; junction bases outside the gene matches: 6. Germline V gene sequence: CDR1 LNHDA, CDR2 SQIVND (reference sequence). Here the CDR3 DNA reads TGTGCCAGTAGTGTTACCGGGAGGGGGAACACCGGGGAGCTGTTTTTT. Amino acid sequence: CASSVTGRGNTGELFF. Drawing the rest from reference TRBV19 and TRBJ2-2, the complete variable domain is DGGITQSPKYLFRKEGQNVTLSCEQNLNHDAMYWYRQDPGQGLRLIYYSQIVNDFQKGDIAEGYSVSREKKESFPLTVTSAQKNPTAFYLCASSVTGRGNTGELFFGEGSRLTVL.

This clonotype has just one count. It may be a read error: a sequence one base away is much more abundant. This chain joins TRBV24-1 and TRBJ2-1, with 10 bases identical to TRBD2. CDR3 size: 17 residues. Germline V gives CDR1 KGHDR, CDR2 SFDVKD. The CDR3 sequence is CANSDHLSGRGGNEQFF. CDR3 DNA: TGTGCCAACAGTGACCACCTGAGCGGGAGGGGAGGCAATGAGCAGTTCTTC.

This clonotype was counted between two and nine times. The J gene is TRBJ2-1, the V gene TRBV5-1; 9 nucleotides align to TRBD2. In germline, CDR1 is SGHRS, CDR2 YFSETQ. The CDR3 spans 15 residues. With V trimmed by 4 bases and J by 5 bases, 7 bases remained unmatched. CDR3 in amino acids: CASSPSSGTNNEQFF. The CDR3 DNA reads as TGCGCCAGCAGCCCCTCTAGCGGGACAAACAATGAGCAGTTCTTC.

Ten or more counts support this clonotype. The rearrangement uses TRBV20-1 and TRBJ1-5; D is perhaps TRBD1 (5 bases). Germline values: CDR1 DFQATT, CDR2 SNEGSKA (reference sequence). V dropped 5 bases and J dropped 4 bases, with 15 bases sitting between them. The CDR3 is 14 amino acids. The CDR3 loop is CSASDSAGNQPQHF. In nucleotides, the CDR3 is TGCAGTGCTTCTGACAGCGCGGGGAATCAGCCCCAGCATTTT.

This clonotype has ten or more counts. The chain is built from TRBV12-3 or TRBV12-4 and TRBJ2-2, with D perhaps matching TRBD2 (5 bases). Trimming took 3 bases from V and 6 from J, leaving 14 bases between them. The CDR3 spans 15 residues. In nucleotides, the CDR3 is TGTGCCAGCAGTTTTGGAGGAATTGTCGCCGGGGAGCTGTTTTTT. This encodes CASSFGGIVAGELFF.

This clonotype was found many times. The chain couples TRBV28 to TRBJ2-1; 9 positions match TRBD1. The CDR3 loop spans 14 amino acids. CDR1 and CDR2 (germline): MDHEN, SYDVKM. With V trimmed by 6 bases and J by 6 bases, 6 bases remained unmatched. This CDR3 reads CASSLTGGRNEQFF. In nucleotides, the CDR3 is TGTGCCAGCAGCCTGACAGGGGGTCGCAATGAGCAGTTCTTC.

This clonotype was detected many times. The genes are TRBV12-3 or TRBV12-4 and TRBJ2-7, with D perhaps matching TRBD2 (6 bases). This CDR3 is built from 13 residues. Trimming took off 6 bases at V and 5 bases at J, with 14 bases between the two ends. The CDR3 protein is CASSPGGSHEQYF. CDR3 DNA sequence: TGTGCCAGCAGCCCCGGGGGTAGCCACGAGCAGTACTTC.

The chain combines TRBV6-1 with TRBJ2-2, with D hard to call. V dropped 6 bases and J dropped 1 base, with 9 bases sitting between them. The CDR3 length is 14 residues. Germline values: CDR1 MNHNS, CDR2 SASEGT. The CDR3 loop reads CASSPPRNTGELFF. The CDR3 nucleotides are TGTGCCAGCAGCCCTCCCAGGAACACCGGGGAGCTGTTTTTT.

J is TRBJ1-4 and V is TRBV2; TRBD1 matches at 7 bases. This CDR3 is built from 14 residues. With 6 bases clipped from V and 7 bases from J, the junction kept 8 bases outside the gene matches. Germline-derived CDR1 and CDR2 are SNHLY and FYNNEI. CDR3 residues: CASSIDRVREKLFF. The CDR3 DNA follows: TGTGCCAGCAGCATAGACAGGGTTCGTGAAAAACTGTTTTTT.

The chain recombines TRBV10-2 with TRBJ1-1, with D possibly TRBD1 on 5 matching bases. Per germline, CDR1 WSHSY and CDR2 SAAADI. V was cut by 7 bases and J by 5 bases, with 14 bases left in between. This CDR3 is built from 13 residues. The CDR3 DNA reads as TGCGCCAGCATGGGGGACGTATTGACTGAAGCTTTCTTT. Residues: CASMGDVLTEAFF.

This clonotype was picked up many times. This rearrangement joins TRBV12-3 or TRBV12-4 to TRBJ2-2; a weak D match, TRBD1 (5 bases). The CDR3 consists of 14 residues. V lost 7 bases and J lost 0, with 9 bases in between. The CDR3 reads CASTGSSNTGELFF. In DNA form, the CDR3 reads TGTGCCAGCACAGGGTCCTCGAACACCGGGGAGCTGTTTTTT.

This clonotype has a handful of counts. The chain links TRBV5-4 to TRBJ2-3; D perhaps matches TRBD2 (5 bases). V was shortened by 3 bases and J by 4 bases, with 12 bases between the two germline ends. This CDR3 spans 14 amino acids. Per the germline V gene, CDR1 is SGHNT and CDR2 is YYREEE (reference sequence). The CDR3 nucleotides read TGTGCCAGCAGCTCAACACTAGGCGCAGATACGCAGTATTTT. Its translation: CASSSTLGADTQYF.